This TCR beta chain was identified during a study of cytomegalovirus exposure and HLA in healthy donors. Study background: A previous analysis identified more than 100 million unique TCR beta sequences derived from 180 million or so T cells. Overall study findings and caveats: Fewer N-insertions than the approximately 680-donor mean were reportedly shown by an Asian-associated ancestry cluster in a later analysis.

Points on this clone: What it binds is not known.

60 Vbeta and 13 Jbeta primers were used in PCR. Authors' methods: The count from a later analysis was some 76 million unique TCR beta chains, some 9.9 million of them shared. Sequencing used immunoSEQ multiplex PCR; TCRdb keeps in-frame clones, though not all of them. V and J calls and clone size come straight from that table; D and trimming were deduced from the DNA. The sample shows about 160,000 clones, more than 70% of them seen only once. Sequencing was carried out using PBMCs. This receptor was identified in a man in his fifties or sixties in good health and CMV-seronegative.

CDR3 sequence reads: CASSVETGMNTEAFF. CDR3 in DNA: TGTGCCAGCAGCGTAGAGACAGGGATGAACACTGAAGCTTTCTTT. V usage is TRBV9 and J usage is TRBJ1-1; 7 nucleotides line up with TRBD1. Germline V gene lookup returns CDR1 SGDLS and CDR2 YYNGEE. The trim removed 0 bases at V and 0 bases at J, leaving 2 bases unmatched. This CDR3 is built from 15 residues.